A selection of T cell receptor beta chains follows, all from one sample in a study of T cells expressing NK-cell markers. TCRdb reprocessed the 5' RACE reads and stores each CDR3 protein as one record, lacking DNA. This repertoire includes about 180,000 distinct CDR3 sequences. Material: blood T cells: a sorted CD56 or NKG2C T cell subset, CD4+ or CD8+ T cells, or bulk PBMC T cells (not recorded which). Receptors originate from a woman between 18 and 69 years old in good health. Each CDR3 is given with its conserved first and last residue.

j_call	v_call	cdr3_aa
TRBJ2-6	TRBV20-1	CSARSLAGGSISGANVLTF
TRBJ2-3	TRBV12-3/TRBV12-4	CASTLAGGATDTQYF
TRBJ2-1	TRBV11-2	CASSIGTSGTHEQFF
TRBJ2-5	TRBV28	CASSLFRGGETQYF
TRBJ2-7	TRBV28	CASSLFGTGSDEQYF
TRBJ2-5	TRBV7-2	CASSSLAFETQYF
TRBJ2-5	TRBV7-2	CASSYQTGQETQYF
TRBJ2-5	TRBV2	CASSEDGGGETQYF
TRBJ1-1	TRBV6-1	CASSTNFGTAMNTEAFF
TRBJ2-2	TRBV19	CASSIVGAATGELFF
TRBJ1-2	TRBV4-2	CASSQGVGEYGYTF
TRBJ2-5	TRBV7-8	CASSSIAGAQETQYF
TRBJ1-4	TRBV4-1	CASSQETGLTEKLFF
TRBJ1-4	TRBV7-3	CASSFATNEKLFF
TRBJ1-2	TRBV7-9	CASSSRQDGYTF
TRBJ2-4	TRBV5-1	CASSIGGREGNIQYF
TRBJ2-2	TRBV9	CASSVVVSGRTGELFF
TRBJ1-1	TRBV4-1	CASSQDLNTEAFF
TRBJ1-4	TRBV5-1	CASSLGGAGPEEKLFF
TRBJ2-1	TRBV5-1	CASSLALAGGEYEQFF
TRBJ2-7	TRBV6-6	CASTPSGSYEQYF
TRBJ1-2	TRBV7-8	CASSLETGGDYGYTF
TRBJ2-1	TRBV7-2	CASSLAAGGSYNEQFF
TRBJ2-5	TRBV5-1	CASSFTLAGGQETQYF
TRBJ2-1	TRBV12-3/TRBV12-4	CASSLTQGAFVEQFF
TRBJ1-1	TRBV4-1	CASSPQGGGNTEAFF
TRBJ2-7	TRBV28	CASSQHRRQERVLQYF
TRBJ1-1	TRBV30	CAWSPTTMMNTEAFF
TRBJ2-7	TRBV6-8	CASTYHPKSAGSYEQYF
TRBJ1-5	TRBV7-6	CASSSGTGGGQPQHF
TRBJ2-1	TRBV10-3	CAISGSGRGNEQFF
TRBJ2-1	TRBV5-6	CASSFRDRAYHEQFF
TRBJ2-3	TRBV7-2	CASRLTQGTDTQYF
TRBJ2-7	TRBV28	CASSAPTSGSHEQYF
TRBJ2-1	TRBV3-1	CASSQETGLSYNEQFF
TRBJ1-2	TRBV14	CASSPNQVSNYGYTF
TRBJ2-3	TRBV4-1	CASSRLTGVADTQYF
TRBJ2-7	TRBV20-1	CSARDPRTVGYEQYF
TRBJ2-5	TRBV12-3/TRBV12-4	CASKQGAPHLQETQYF
TRBJ2-5	TRBV20-1	CSAPSMTGGFGETQYF
TRBJ2-1	TRBV6-4	CASSDRIWSGNYNEQFF
TRBJ1-4	TRBV7-9	CASSLNPGQGREKLFF
TRBJ2-7	TRBV5-1	CASSHSGTASYEQYF
TRBJ2-7	TRBV15	CATSRDRGNYEQYF
TRBJ2-2	TRBV5-1	CASSLSGTGDGELFF